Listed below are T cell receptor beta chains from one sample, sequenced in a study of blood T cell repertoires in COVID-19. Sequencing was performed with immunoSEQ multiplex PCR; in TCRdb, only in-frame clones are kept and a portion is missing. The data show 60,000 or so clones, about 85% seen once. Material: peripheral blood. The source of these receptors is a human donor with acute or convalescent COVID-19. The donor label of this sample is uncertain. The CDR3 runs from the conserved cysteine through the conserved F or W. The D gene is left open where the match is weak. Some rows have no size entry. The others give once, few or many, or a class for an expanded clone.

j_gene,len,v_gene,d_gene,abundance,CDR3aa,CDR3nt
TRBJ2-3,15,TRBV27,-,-,CASSPLAGSTDTQYF,TGTGCCAGCAGCCCCTTGGCGGGAAGCACAGATACGCAGTATTTT
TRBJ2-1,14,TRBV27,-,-,CASSFSPGVGEQFF,TGTGCCAGCAGTTTTAGTCCCGGGGTGGGTGAGCAGTTCTTC
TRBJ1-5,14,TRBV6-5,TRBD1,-,CASSKTGTGKPQHF,TGTGCCAGCAGCAAAACCGGGACAGGCAAGCCCCAGCATTTT
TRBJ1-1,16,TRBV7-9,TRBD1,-,CASSLTGTGYPIEAFF,TGTGCCAGCAGCTTAACGGGGACAGGGTACCCAATTGAAGCTTTCTTT
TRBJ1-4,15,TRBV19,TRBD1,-,CASTTGGTANEKLFF,TGTGCCAGTACGACAGGGGGGACTGCTAATGAAAAACTGTTTTTT
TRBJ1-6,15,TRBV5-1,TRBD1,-,CASSLGGQGRSPLHF,TGCGCCAGCAGCTTGGGGGGACAGGGGCGGTCACCCCTCCACTTT
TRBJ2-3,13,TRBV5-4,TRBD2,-,CASTERGADTQYF,TGTGCCAGCACCGAGCGGGGGGCAGATACGCAGTATTTT
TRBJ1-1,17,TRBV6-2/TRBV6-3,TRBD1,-,CASSYTRQGFMNTEAFF,TGTGCCAGCAGTTACACCAGACAGGGGTTCATGAACACTGAAGCTTTCTTT
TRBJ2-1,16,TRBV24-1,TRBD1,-,CATSDRDRGPYNEQFF,TGTGCCACCAGTGACCGGGACAGGGGGCCTTACAATGAGCAGTTCTTC
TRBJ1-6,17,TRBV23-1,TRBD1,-,CASSPPGQSSYNSPLHF,TGCGCCAGCAGTCCCCCGGGACAGAGCTCCTATAATTCACCCCTCCACTTT
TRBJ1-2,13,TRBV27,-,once,CASSKDRIYGYTF,TGTGCCAGCAGTAAGGACAGAATCTATGGCTACACCTTC
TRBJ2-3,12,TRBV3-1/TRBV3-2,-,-,CASSPNTDTQYF,TGTGCCAGCAGCCCTAACACAGATACGCAGTATTTT
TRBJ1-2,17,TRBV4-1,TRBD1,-,CASSPRDRGGTNYGYTF,TGCGCCAGCAGCCCGAGGGACAGGGGAGGAACTAACTATGGCTACACCTTC
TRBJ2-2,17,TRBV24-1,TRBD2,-,CATSDKSGVANTGELFF,TGTGCCACCAGTGACAAAAGCGGGGTAGCGAACACCGGGGAGCTGTTTTTT
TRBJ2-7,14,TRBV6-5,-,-,CATPTRDNSYEQYF,TGTGCCACCCCTACCCGAGACAACTCCTACGAGCAGTACTTC
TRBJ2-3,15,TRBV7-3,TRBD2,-,CASSLTSGGRDTQYF,TGTGCCAGCAGCTTAACTAGCGGGGGACGGGATACGCAGTATTTT
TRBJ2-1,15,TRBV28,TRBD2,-,CASSSGGSYYNEQFF,TGTGCCAGCAGTTCGGGGGGTTCCTACTACAATGAGCAGTTCTTC
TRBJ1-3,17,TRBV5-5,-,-,CASSPTDTILSGNTIYF,TGTGCCAGCAGCCCGACGGACACCATTCTGTCTGGAAACACCATATATTTT
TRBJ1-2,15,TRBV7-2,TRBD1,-,CASSYRQGASYGYTF,TGTGCCAGCAGCTATAGACAGGGGGCTAGCTATGGCTACACCTTC
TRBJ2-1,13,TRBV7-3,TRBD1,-,CASSSDRGNEQFF,TGTGCCAGCAGCTCGGACAGGGGGAATGAGCAGTTCTTC
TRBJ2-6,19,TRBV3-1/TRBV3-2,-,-,CASSPTGRTVLSGANVLTF,TGTGCCAGCAGCCCAACGGGCAGGACAGTCCTCTCTGGGGCCAACGTCCTGACTTTC
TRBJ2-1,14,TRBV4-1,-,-,CASNLDPYLNEQFF,TGCGCCAGCAACCTAGACCCGTACTTGAATGAGCAGTTCTTC
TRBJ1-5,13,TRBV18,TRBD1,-,CASSNDRAQPQHF,TGTGCCAGCTCAAATGACAGGGCCCAGCCCCAGCATTTT
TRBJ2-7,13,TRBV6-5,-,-,CASMDGNSYEQYF,TGTGCCAGCATGGACGGGAACTCCTACGAGCAGTACTTC
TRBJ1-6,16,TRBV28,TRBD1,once,CASSPTQGAGNSPLHF,TGTGCCAGCAGCCCAACACAGGGGGCCGGTAATTCACCCCTCCACTTT
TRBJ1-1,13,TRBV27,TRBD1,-,CASSWDREGEAFF,TGTGCCAGCAGTTGGGACAGGGAGGGGGAAGCTTTCTTT
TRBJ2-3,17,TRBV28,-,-,CASSFPRAFSSTDTQYF,TGTGCCAGCAGTTTCCCCAGGGCCTTCTCTAGCACAGATACGCAGTATTTT
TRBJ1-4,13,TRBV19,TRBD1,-,CASEGQGGEKLFF,TGTGCCAGTGAAGGACAGGGAGGAGAAAAACTGTTTTTT
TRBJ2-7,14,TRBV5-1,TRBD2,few,CASSLTSGTYEQYF,TGCGCCAGCAGCTTGACTAGCGGCACCTACGAGCAGTACTTC
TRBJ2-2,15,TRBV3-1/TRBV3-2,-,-,CASSPGYRVTGELFF,TGTGCCAGCAGCCCGGGTTACAGGGTTACCGGGGAGCTGTTTTTT
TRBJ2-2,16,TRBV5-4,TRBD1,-,CASSPWTGGNTGELFF,TGTGCCAGCAGCCCATGGACAGGGGGCAACACCGGGGAGCTGTTTTTT
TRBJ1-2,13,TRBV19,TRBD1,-,CASTSGQVYGYTF,TGTGCCAGTACATCGGGACAGGTCTATGGCTACACCTTC